The entry below gives a single T cell receptor beta chain sequence along with its context. Its antigen is not identified. The entry originates in a study of regulatory T cells. A couple of CD3G-deficient patients had more severe autoimmunity; all had some. Patients aged 2 to 39 years had fewer naive and more memory CD4+ and CD8+ T cells. CD4+ cells were sorted into CD25-high CD127-low regulatory cells and CD25-low CD127-high conventional cells. After removal of 1 base from V and 4 bases from J, the junction contained 7 bases not matched to a gene. Germline assignment: CDR1 MDHEN and CDR2 SYDVKM. The CDR3 loop spans 16 amino acids. Amplification used 52 TRBV primers and 13 TRBJ primers. Sequenced by immunoSEQ multiplex PCR; TCRdb stores in-frame clones only, minus some. The sample shows over 25,000 clones, roughly 93% of them seen only once. Broader study findings: In CD3G-deficient patients, conventional CD4+ T cells were enriched for hydrophobic CDR3 residues at positions 6 and 7. Skewed V and J usage and few unique V-J pairs marked patient repertoires, most in Tregs.

This chain joins TRBV28 and TRBJ2-3, with TRBD2 identical over 8 bases. The source is a child aged 2-15 years with CD3G deficiency. Sequencing was carried out using conventional CD4+ T cells sorted from blood. The CDR3 nucleotides are TGTGCCAGCAGTTTATCTGCGGGAGGAGGCGCAGATACGCAGTATTTT. Translation gives CASSLSAGGGADTQYF.